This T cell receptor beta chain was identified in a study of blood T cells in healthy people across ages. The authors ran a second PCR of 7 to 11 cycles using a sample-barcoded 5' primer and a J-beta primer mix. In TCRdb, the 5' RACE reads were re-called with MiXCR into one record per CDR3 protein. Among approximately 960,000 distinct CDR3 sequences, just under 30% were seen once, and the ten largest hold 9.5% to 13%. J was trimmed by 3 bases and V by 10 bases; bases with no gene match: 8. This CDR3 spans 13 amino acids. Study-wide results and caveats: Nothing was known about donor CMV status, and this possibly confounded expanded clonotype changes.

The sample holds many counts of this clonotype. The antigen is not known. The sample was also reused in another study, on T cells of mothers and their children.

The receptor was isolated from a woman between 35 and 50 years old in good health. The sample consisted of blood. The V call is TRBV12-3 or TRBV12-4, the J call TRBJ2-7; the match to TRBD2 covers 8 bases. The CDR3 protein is CATNGGGYYEQYF. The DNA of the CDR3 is TGTGCCACCAACGGGGGGGGTTACTACGAGCAGTACTTC.